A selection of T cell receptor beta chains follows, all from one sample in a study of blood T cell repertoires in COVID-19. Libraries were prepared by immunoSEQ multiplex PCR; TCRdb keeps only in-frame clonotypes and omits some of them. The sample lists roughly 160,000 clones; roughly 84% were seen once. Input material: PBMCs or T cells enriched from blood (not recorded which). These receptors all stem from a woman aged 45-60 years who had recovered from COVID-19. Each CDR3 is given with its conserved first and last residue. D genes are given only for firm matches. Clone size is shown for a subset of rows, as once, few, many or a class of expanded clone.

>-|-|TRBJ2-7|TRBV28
CASSPPVLYEQYF
TGTGCCAGCAGTCCCCCGGTCCTCTACGAGCAGTACTTC
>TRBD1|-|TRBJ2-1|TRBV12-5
CASGLVLLTGWVSEQFF
TGTGCTAGTGGTTTGGTACTTCTGACAGGGTGGGTGAGTGAGCAGTTCTTC
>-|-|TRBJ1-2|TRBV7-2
CASSRTSSYGYTF
TGTGCCAGCAGTCGGACAAGTTCCTATGGCTACACCTTC
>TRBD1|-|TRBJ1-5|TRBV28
CASLGDRAQPQHF
TGTGCCAGCCTTGGCGACAGGGCTCAGCCCCAGCATTTT
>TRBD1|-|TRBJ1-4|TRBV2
CASTLGGTVNEKLFF
TGTGCCAGCACCCTGGGTGGGACAGTTAATGAAAAACTGTTTTTT
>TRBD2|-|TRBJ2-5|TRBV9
CASSAGLAGRETQYF
TGTGCCAGCAGCGCTGGACTAGCGGGAAGAGAGACCCAGTACTTC
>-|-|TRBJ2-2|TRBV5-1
CASSLELAKNTGELFF
TGCGCCAGCAGCTTGGAGTTAGCGAAGAACACCGGGGAGCTGTTTTTT
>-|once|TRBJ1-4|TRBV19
CASSMAGTYEKLFF
TGTGCCAGTAGTATGGCTGGGACTTATGAAAAACTGTTTTTT
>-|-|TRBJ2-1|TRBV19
CASSFRSSDEQFF
TGTGCCAGTAGTTTCCGGAGTTCCGATGAGCAGTTCTTC
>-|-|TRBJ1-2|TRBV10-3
CAISDDNLGYTF
TGTGCCATCAGTGATGACAACCTTGGCTACACCTTC
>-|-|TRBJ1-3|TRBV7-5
CARSLAGGLSGNTIYF
TGTGCCAGAAGCTTAGCCGGGGGGCTCTCTGGAAACACCATATATTTT
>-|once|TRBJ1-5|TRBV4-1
CASSQGRGGRGNQPQHF
TGCGCCAGCAGCCAAGGGCGGGGGGGCCGAGGCAATCAGCCCCAGCATTTT
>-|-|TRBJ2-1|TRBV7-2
CASNRDTATYNEQFF
TGTGCCAGCAACCGGGACACCGCCACCTACAATGAGCAGTTCTTC
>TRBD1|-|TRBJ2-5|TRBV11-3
CASSLVGQGVETQYF
TGTGCCAGCAGCTTAGTGGGACAGGGTGTAGAGACCCAGTACTTC
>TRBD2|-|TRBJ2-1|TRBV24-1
CATSDSGLAGGPWGEQFF
TGTGCCACCAGTGATTCGGGACTAGCGGGAGGGCCGTGGGGTGAGCAGTTCTTC
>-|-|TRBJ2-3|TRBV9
CASTPKGGGSTDTQYF
TGTGCCAGCACTCCCAAAGGGGGTGGAAGCACAGATACGCAGTATTTT
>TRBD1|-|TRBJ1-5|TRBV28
CASSSLPFGQVEVRQPQHF
TGTGCCAGCAGTTCCCTTCCTTTTGGACAGGTGGAGGTTCGTCAGCCCCAGCATTTT
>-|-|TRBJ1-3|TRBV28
CASSSASIQGPGNTIYF
TGTGCCAGCAGTTCGGCTTCAATACAGGGACCTGGAAACACCATATATTTT
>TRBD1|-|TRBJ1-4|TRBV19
CASSPGQAATNEKLFF
TGTGCCAGTAGTCCAGGACAGGCCGCAACTAATGAAAAACTGTTTTTT
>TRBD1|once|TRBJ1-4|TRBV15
CATSRGQINEKLFF
TGTGCCACCAGCAGGGGACAGATTAATGAAAAACTGTTTTTT
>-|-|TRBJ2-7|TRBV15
CATSKEQGYEQYF
TGTGCCACCAGCAAAGAACAGGGCTACGAGCAGTACTTC
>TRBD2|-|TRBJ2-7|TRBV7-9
CASSGTSGTYEQYF
TGTGCCAGCAGCGGAACTAGCGGGACCTACGAGCAGTACTTC
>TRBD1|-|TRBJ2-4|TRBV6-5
CASSTGQGAVIQYF
TGTGCCAGCAGTACCGGACAGGGAGCGGTCATTCAGTACTTC
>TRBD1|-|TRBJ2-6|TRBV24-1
CATSDWTGSVSGANVLTF
TGTGCCACCAGTGATTGGACAGGGTCTGTATCTGGGGCCAACGTCCTGACTTTC
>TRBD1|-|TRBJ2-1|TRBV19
CASSRQGGKNEQFF
TGTGCCAGTAGCCGACAGGGGGGAAAAAATGAGCAGTTCTTC
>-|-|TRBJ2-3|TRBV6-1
CASSEAVQDTQYF
TGTGCCAGCAGTGAGGCAGTTCAAGATACGCAGTATTTT
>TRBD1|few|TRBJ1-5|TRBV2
CASGRDRVFGSNQPQHF
TGTGCCAGCGGCCGGGACAGGGTCTTCGGTAGCAATCAGCCCCAGCATTTT
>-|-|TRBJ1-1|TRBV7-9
CASSPGGWRRNTEAFF
TGTGCCAGCAGCCCGGGGGGCTGGCGGCGGAACACTGAAGCTTTCTTT
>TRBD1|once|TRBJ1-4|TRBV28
CATLGGAKEKLFF
TGTGCCACCCTAGGGGGCGCGAAGGAAAAACTGTTTTTT
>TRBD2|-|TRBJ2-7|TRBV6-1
CASSSAGGPYF
TGTGCCAGCAGTTCGGCGGGAGGGCCCTACTTC
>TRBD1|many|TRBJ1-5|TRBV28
CASSRTGSNQPQHF
TGTGCCAGCAGTCGGACAGGGAGCAATCAGCCCCAGCATTTT
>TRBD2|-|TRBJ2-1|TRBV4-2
CASSQGLAGGYEQFF
TGTGCCAGCAGCCAAGGACTAGCGGGAGGGTATGAGCAGTTCTTC
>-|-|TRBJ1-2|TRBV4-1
CASSREGEGYGYTF
TGCGCCAGCAGCCGGGAGGGTGAGGGGTATGGCTACACCTTC
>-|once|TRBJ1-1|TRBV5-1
CASSLDVASNTEAFF
TGCGCCAGCAGCTTGGATGTGGCCTCGAACACTGAAGCTTTCTTT
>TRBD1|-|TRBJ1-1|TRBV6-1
CASSEYGDRNTEAFF
TGTGCCAGCAGTGAATATGGGGACAGGAACACTGAAGCTTTCTTT
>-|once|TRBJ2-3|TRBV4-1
CASSQDQGDTQYF
TGCGCCAGCAGCCAAGATCAGGGGGATACGCAGTATTTT
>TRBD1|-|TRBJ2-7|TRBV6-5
CASSSTGSLYEQYF
TGTGCCAGCAGCTCGACAGGGTCTCTCTACGAGCAGTACTTC
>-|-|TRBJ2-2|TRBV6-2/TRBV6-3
CASSYAPGQNTGELFF
TGTGCCAGCAGTTATGCCCCGGGACAGAACACCGGGGAGCTGTTTTTT
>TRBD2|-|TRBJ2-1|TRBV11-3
CASSSRKGLANNEQFF
TGTGCCAGCAGCTCAAGAAAGGGACTAGCCAACAATGAGCAGTTCTTC
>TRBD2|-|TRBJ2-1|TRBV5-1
CASSLSGGGNEQFF
TGCGCCAGCAGCTTGTCGGGAGGGGGGAATGAGCAGTTCTTC
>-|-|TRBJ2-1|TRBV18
CASSPPRSNEQFF
TGTGCCAGCTCACCACCTAGAAGCAATGAGCAGTTCTTC
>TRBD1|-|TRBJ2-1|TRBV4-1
CASRPTGISSYNEQFF
TGCGCCAGCAGACCGACAGGGATAAGCTCCTACAATGAGCAGTTCTTC
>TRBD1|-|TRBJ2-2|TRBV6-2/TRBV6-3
CASSSGWDRGDTGELFF
TGTGCCAGCAGTTCCGGTTGGGACAGGGGGGACACCGGGGAGCTGTTTTTT
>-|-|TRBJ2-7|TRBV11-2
CASSPSDGVWRYF
TGTGCCAGCAGCCCAAGCGACGGGGTTTGGCGGTACTTC